Included here is one T cell receptor beta chain sequence, with context. CDR3 length: 13 amino acids. Deletions cut 3 bases from V and 7 bases from J, with 12 bases between. This sample was taken from a study of blood T cell repertoires in COVID-19. About the research overall: Donors in Cohort 3 counted as recovered after two negative PCRs, clearance, or symptom resolution. COVID-19 samples, acute and convalescent, were from the United States, Italy and Spain. T cells, B-cell-depleted T cells, or PBMCs provided the cDNA or gDNA that served as material.

TCRdb's table, derived via immunoSEQ multiplex PCR, lists solely in-frame clones and lacks some. The top ten hold 7.2% of the sample, which has fewer than 250,000 clones, around 90% seen once. All enrollees were about 18 to 89 years old and from 20 to 30 US areas. This receptor was taken from a man aged 25-40 years in a cohort exposed to, infected with or recovered from COVID-19 (not recorded which). The rearrangement uses TRBV12-3 or TRBV12-4 and TRBJ1-1; D possibly corresponds to TRBD1 (5 bases). The sequencing sample was made of PBMCs or T cells enriched from blood (not recorded which). CDR3 in amino acids: CASSFGGFSEAFF. The CDR3 nucleotides read TGTGCCAGCAGTTTCGGGGGTTTCAGTGAAGCTTTCTTT.